Presented here are 18 T cell receptor beta chains from one specimen sequenced in a study of CD8+CD57+ T cells in acquired aplastic anemia (dated by TCRdb to 2017 to 2018). The patients picked for sequencing were ones in whom flow cytometry had shown an expansion of CD8+CD57+ cells. The data were produced on an Illumina HiSeq 2000. TCR beta VDJ combination and CDR3 sequence profiling used genomic DNA as the template. The public sequencing data were trimmed at Q25 with fastp and processed into clonotypes with MiXCR by TCRdb, which kept only in-frame beta chains. Rows with a matching CDR3 protein are joined into one entry that keeps the most common DNA and genes. The sample table holds fewer than 80,000 distinct CDR3 sequences, of which around 70% were seen once. Approximately 81% of the sample comes from the top ten. Material: sorted CD4+, CD8+, or CD8+CD57+ T cells (not recorded which) from PBMCs. These receptors all stem from a human donor with aplastic anemia.

The chain has TRBV7-9 and TRBJ2-7; D unresolved. Trimming shortened V by 2 bases and J by 5 bases, and 4 bases separated the two germline ends. The CDR3 loop spans 11 amino acids. Germline-derived CDR1 and CDR2 are SEHNR and FQNEAQ (reference sequence). CDR3 residues: CASSLSDEQYF. The CDR3 coding sequence is TGTGCCAGCAGCTTATCCGACGAGCAGTACTTC.

The chain employs TRBV2 and TRBJ2-7; D gene ambiguous. Looked up from germline, CDR1 is SNHLY and CDR2 is FYNNEI. The CDR3 spans 12 residues. V was pared by 5 bases and J by 4 bases, with 9 bases between. CDR3 nucleotides: TGTGCCAGCAGTTGGGTAGGTTACGAGCAGTACTTC. The encoded protein is CASSWVGYEQYF.

This chain uses TRBV28 with TRBJ2-7; 10 bases are a match to TRBD2. The CDR3 totals 16 residues. Germline V CDR1 and CDR2: MDHEN, SYDVKM. Losses at the gene ends were 8 bases for V and 2 bases for J; bases not matched to a gene: 12. The CDR3 DNA sequence: TGTGCCAGCTTTACGGCTAGCGGGAGACGGGCCTACGAGCAGTACTTC. As protein: CASFTASGRRAYEQYF.

This chain links TRBV7-9 with TRBJ2-3; D is ambiguous. V lost 5 bases to trimming and J lost 6 bases, with 9 bases between them. The germline gives CDR1 SEHNR, CDR2 FQNEAQ (reference sequence). This CDR3 is built from 12 residues. The CDR3 DNA follows: TGTGCCAGCAGCCCCCCCGGGGATACGCAGTATTTT. Translated, it gives CASSPPGDTQYF.

The chain joins TRBV20-1 to TRBJ2-5; possible D gene TRBD2, 5 bases. The CDR3 contains 13 residues. V was clipped by 1 base and J by 5 bases, with 11 bases between them. The germline V gene has CDR1 DFQATT and CDR2 SNEGSKA (reference sequence). CDR3 coding DNA: TGCAGTGCTAGAGGTGTTAGCGCGGAGACCCAGTACTTC. Its protein product is CSARGVSAETQYF.

This clonotype was seen a handful of times. The chain has TRBV7-9 and TRBJ2-6; D is ambiguous. The CDR3 runs 14 residues. In germline, CDR1 is SEHNR, CDR2 FQNEAQ (reference sequence). The V gene lost 6 bases and the J gene lost 0 bases, with 6 bases spanning the gap. The CDR3 nucleotides are TGTGCCAGCAGTTTGGACTCTGGGGCCAACGTCCTGACTTTC. The encoded protein is CASSLDSGANVLTF.

The gene calls are TRBV9 and TRBJ2-1; D is unclear. The CDR3 is 12 amino acids. V was trimmed by 5 bases and J by 8 bases, leaving 11 bases between them. In germline, CDR1 is SGDLS, CDR2 YYNGEE. CDR3: CASSLWTDEQFF. The DNA for the CDR3 is TGTGCCAGCAGTTTATGGACGGATGAGCAGTTCTTC.

Comments on this clonotype: The junction departs from germline at one end; a sequencing error may be responsible. V and J are TRBV12-3 or TRBV12-4 and TRBJ2-7, with a weak D call TRBD1 (6 bases). The CDR3 totals 14 residues. The CDR3 DNA follows: TGTGCCACCAGTGATTATCCAGGGGAGTACGAGCAGTACTTC. Protein: CATSDYPGEYEQYF.

The chain is built from TRBV2 and TRBJ2-5; D perhaps matches TRBD2 (5 bases). V lost 2 bases and J lost 2, with 12 bases in between. The CDR3 runs 15 residues. Germline CDR1 SNHLY, CDR2 FYNNEI. The CDR3 coding sequence is TGTGCCAGCAGTGAACTAGAGGGTGGGCAAGAGACCCAGTACTTC. This codes for CASSELEGGQETQYF.

The J gene is TRBJ2-7, the V gene TRBV10-2, with 12 bases matching TRBD2. Germline values: CDR1 WSHSY, CDR2 SAAADI. J gave up 1 base and V 0 bases, and 1 base lay outside the gene matches. This CDR3 is 16 amino acids long. The CDR3 here is CASSESTSGGSYEQYF. The CDR3 nucleotides read TGCGCCAGCAGTGAGTCGACTAGCGGGGGATCCTACGAGCAGTACTTC.

As for this clonotype: At one end, the junction sequence differs from germline, possibly due to a read error. The chain uses TRBV25-1 and TRBJ2-1; 13 bases map to TRBD2. The CDR3 covers 16 residues. Looked up from germline, CDR1 is MGHDK and CDR2 is SYGVNS. Written as DNA, the CDR3 is TGTGCCGGCAGTGAGGTGGGACTAGCGGGACCGAATGAGCAGTTCTTC. Amino acids: CAGSEVGLAGPNEQFF.

V and J are TRBV7-9 and TRBJ2-3, with TRBD2 identical over 12 bases. The ends lost 6 bases at V and 7 bases at J; junction bases unmatched: 5. Germline lookup yields CDR1 SEHNR and CDR2 FQNEAQ (reference sequence). The CDR3 totals 14 residues. The CDR3 protein is CASSLAGGPNTQYF. CDR3 coding DNA: TGTGCCAGCAGTCTAGCGGGAGGGCCGAATACGCAGTATTTT.

The chain couples TRBV10-2 to TRBJ1-6, with D possibly TRBD1 on 6 matching bases. Trimming took off 5 bases at V and 10 bases at J, with 12 bases between the two ends. This CDR3 contains 13 residues. Germline CDR1 and CDR2: WSHSY and SAAADI. The CDR3 loop is CASSYREGSPLHF. The CDR3 DNA reads as TGCGCCAGCAGTTACAGGGAGGGCTCACCCCTCCACTTT.

This clonotype was found a few times. The CDR3 DNA sequence: TGCAGTGCTATAGGGCAGGCGGGCACTGAAGCTTTCTTT. It yields the protein CSAIGQAGTEAFF. This rearrangement joins TRBV20-1 to TRBJ1-1; D unresolved. CDR3 length equals 13 residues. V lost 4 bases to trimming and J lost 4 bases, with 13 bases between them. The germline V gene has CDR1 DFQATT and CDR2 SNEGSKA (reference sequence).

A few counts support this clonotype. The rearrangement uses TRBV2 and TRBJ2-7, with D maybe TRBD1 (5 bases). The V end was cut by 3 bases, the J end by 3 bases, with 15 bases between. The germline gives CDR1 SNHLY, CDR2 FYNNEI. This CDR3 comprises 15 residues. CDR3 sequence: CASSEGPGPNYEQYF. As DNA, the CDR3 is TGTGCCAGCAGTGAGGGGCCAGGGCCGAACTACGAGCAGTACTTC.

V usage is TRBV10-3 and J usage is TRBJ2-7; 7 bases are a match to TRBD1. Germline V gene data show CDR1 as ENHRY and CDR2 as SYGVKD. The CDR3 loop spans 13 amino acids. The junction had 9 bases not matched to a gene; V was cut back by 10 bases and J by 3 bases. In DNA, the CDR3 is TGTGCCAGCAGCCGGGACAGAGGCTACGAGCAGTACTTC. Protein sequence: CASSRDRGYEQYF.

The rearrangement uses TRBV24-1 and TRBJ2-5, with D perhaps matching TRBD1 (6 bases). The CDR3 has 17 residues. Germline-derived CDR1 and CDR2 are KGHDR and SFDVKD. The V end was cut by 2 bases, the J end by 5 bases, with 20 bases between. In DNA, the CDR3 is TGTGCCACCAGTGATTCCCGGAGGTTGCAGGGGTACGAGACCCAGTACTTC. Translated: CATSDSRRLQGYETQYF.

CDR3 nucleotides: TGTGCCAGCAGTGAGACCGGGACAGGGGCCTACGAGCAGTACTTC. The encoded protein is CASSETGTGAYEQYF. V and J are TRBV25-1 and TRBJ2-7; 10 positions match TRBD1. CDR3 length equals 15 residues. V trimming: 3 bases; J trimming: 2 bases; junction bases outside the gene matches: 4. Looked up from germline, CDR1 is MGHDK and CDR2 is SYGVNS.